The source of this T cell receptor (beta chain) is a study of cytomegalovirus exposure and HLA in healthy donors. Study findings and constraints: Both high specificity and high sensitivity reportedly marked the classifier's diagnosis of cytomegalovirus status. The investigators catalogued 164 TCR beta chains as cytomegalovirus-associated.

CDR1 and CDR2 (germline): MNHNS, SASEGT. This CDR3 contains 14 residues. Trimming pared 4 bases from V and 2 bases from J, leaving 11 bases between. Clones were sequenced by immunoSEQ multiplex PCR, and TCRdb holds only the in-frame ones, with some missing. The table includes about 160,000 clones, roughly 91% detected once. Notes on this clone: The antigen remains unidentified.

The donors were part of the validation cohort, which consisted of some 120 subjects and was separate from the first cohort of 600 to 850 subjects. The gene calls are TRBV6-1 and TRBJ2-5; no clear D. The sequence was obtained from a young man in good health and CMV-seronegative. The specimen sequenced was PBMCs. This CDR3 is CASSVGALQETQYF. The CDR3 DNA reads as TGTGCCAGCAGTGTGGGCGCCTTACAAGAGACCCAGTACTTC.